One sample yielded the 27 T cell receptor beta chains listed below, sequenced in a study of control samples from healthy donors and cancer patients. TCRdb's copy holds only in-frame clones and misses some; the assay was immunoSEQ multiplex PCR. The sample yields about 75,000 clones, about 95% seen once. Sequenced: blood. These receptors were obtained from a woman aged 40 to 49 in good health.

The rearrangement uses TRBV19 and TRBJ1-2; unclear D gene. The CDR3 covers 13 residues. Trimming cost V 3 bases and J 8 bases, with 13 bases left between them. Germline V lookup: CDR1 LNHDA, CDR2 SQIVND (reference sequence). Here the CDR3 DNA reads TGTGCCAGTAGTATGACGGGCGATCGGGGCTACACCTTC. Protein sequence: CASSMTGDRGYTF.

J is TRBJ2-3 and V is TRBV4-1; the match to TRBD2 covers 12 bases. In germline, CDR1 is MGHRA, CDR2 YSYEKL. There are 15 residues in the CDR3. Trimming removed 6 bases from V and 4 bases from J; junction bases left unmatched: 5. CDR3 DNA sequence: TGCGCCAGCAGGCTGACTAGCGGGAGAGCAGATACGCAGTATTTT. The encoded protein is CASRLTSGRADTQYF.

Here the CDR3 DNA reads TGTGCCAGCAGCTTTTCCTACGAGCAGTACTTC. The encoded protein is CASSFSYEQYF. The chain links TRBV11-3 to TRBJ2-7; D gene uncertain. The germline gives CDR1 SGHNT, CDR2 YENEEA. V was shortened by 3 bases and J by 1 base, with 1 base between the two germline ends. CDR3 length: 11 residues.

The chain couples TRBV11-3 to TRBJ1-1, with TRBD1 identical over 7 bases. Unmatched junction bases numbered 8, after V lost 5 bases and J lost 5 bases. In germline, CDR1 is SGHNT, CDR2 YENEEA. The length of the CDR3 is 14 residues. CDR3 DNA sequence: TGTGCCAGCAGCCTCCGGGACAGACAGACTGAAGCTTTCTTT. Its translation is CASSLRDRQTEAFF. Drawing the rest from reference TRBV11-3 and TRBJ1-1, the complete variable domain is EAGVVQSPRYKIIEKKQPVAFWCNPISGHNTLYWYLQNLGQGPELLIRYENEEAVDDSQLPKDRFSAERLKGVDSTLKIQPAELGDSAVYLCASSLRDRQTEAFFGQGTRLTVV.

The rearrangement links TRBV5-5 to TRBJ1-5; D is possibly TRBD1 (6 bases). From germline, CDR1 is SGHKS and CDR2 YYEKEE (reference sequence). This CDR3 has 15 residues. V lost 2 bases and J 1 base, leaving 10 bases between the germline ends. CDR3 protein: CASSLYQGSNQPQHF. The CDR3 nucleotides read TGTGCCAGCAGCTTATATCAGGGGAGCAATCAGCCCCAGCATTTT.

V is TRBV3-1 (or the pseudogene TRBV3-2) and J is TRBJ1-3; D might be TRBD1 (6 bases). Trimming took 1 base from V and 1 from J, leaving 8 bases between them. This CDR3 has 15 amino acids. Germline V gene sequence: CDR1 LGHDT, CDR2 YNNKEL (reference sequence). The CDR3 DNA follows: TGTGCCAGCAGCCAAGGGGGGGCTTCTGGAAACACCATATATTTT. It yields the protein CASSQGGASGNTIYF.

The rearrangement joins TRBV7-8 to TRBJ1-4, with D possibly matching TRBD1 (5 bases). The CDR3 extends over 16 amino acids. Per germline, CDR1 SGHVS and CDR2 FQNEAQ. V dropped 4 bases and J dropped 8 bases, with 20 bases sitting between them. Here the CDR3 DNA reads TGTGCCAGCAGCTCTCGGACAAGGGGCATCCTCGAAAAACTGTTTTTT. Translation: CASSSRTRGILEKLFF.

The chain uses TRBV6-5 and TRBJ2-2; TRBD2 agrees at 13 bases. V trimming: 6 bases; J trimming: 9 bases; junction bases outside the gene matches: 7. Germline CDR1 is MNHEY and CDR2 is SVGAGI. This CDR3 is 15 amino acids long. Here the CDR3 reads CASSAGTSGNRELFF. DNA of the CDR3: TGTGCCAGCAGCGCCGGGACTAGCGGGAACAGGGAGCTGTTTTTT.

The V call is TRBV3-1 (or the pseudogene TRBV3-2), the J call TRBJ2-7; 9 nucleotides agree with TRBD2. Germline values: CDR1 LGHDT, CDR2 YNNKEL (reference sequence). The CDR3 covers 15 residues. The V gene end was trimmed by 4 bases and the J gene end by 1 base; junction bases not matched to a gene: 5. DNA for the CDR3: TGTGCCAGCAGCCTCGGGACTAGCAGTTCCTACGAGCAGTACTTC. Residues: CASSLGTSSSYEQYF.

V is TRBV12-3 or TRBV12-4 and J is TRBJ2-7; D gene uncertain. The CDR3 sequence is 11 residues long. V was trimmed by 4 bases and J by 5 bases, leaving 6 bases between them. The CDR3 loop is CASSSKDEQYF. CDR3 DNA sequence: TGTGCCAGCAGTTCGAAGGACGAGCAGTACTTC.

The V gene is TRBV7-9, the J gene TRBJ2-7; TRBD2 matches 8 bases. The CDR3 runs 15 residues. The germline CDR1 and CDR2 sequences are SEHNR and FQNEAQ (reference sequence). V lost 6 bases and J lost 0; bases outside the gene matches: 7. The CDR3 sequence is CASSLLADNSYEQYF. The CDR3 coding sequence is TGTGCCAGCAGTTTACTAGCGGATAACTCCTACGAGCAGTACTTC.

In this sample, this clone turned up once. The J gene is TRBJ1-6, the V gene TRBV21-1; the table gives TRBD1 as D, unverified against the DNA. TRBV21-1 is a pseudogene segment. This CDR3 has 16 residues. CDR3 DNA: TGTGCCAGCGGCGGATACAGGGCTTCCTATAATTCACCCCTCCACTTT. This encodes CASGGYRASYNSPLHF.

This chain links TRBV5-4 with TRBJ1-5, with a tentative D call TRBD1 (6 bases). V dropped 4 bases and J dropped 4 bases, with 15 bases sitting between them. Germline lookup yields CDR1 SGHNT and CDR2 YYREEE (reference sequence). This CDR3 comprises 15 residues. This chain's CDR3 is CASSPGTGPNQPQHF. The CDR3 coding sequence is TGTGCCAGCAGCCCGGGAACAGGGCCAAATCAGCCCCAGCATTTT.

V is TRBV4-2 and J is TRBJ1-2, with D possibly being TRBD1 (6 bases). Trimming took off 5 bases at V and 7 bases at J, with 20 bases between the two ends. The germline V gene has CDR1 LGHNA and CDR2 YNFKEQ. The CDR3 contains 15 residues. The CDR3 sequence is CASSADWQGTRGYTF. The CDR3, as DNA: TGTGCCAGCAGCGCTGACTGGCAGGGGACTCGTGGCTACACCTTC.

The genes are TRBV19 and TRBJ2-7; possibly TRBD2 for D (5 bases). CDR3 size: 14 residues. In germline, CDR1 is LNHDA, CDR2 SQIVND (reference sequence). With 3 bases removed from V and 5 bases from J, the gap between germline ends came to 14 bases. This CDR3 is CASSIFSGTDEQYF. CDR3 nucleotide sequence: TGTGCCAGTAGTATTTTTTCGGGAACTGACGAGCAGTACTTC.

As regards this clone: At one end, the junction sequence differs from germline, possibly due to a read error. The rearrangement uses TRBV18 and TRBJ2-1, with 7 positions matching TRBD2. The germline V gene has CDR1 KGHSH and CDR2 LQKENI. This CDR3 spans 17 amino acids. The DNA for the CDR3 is TGTGCCAGCTCACCATTTACGGGTGGAGGGAACGCCCTAGCGGCCCTCTTC. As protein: CASSPFTGGGNALAALF. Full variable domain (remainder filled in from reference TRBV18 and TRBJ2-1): NAGVMQNPRHLVRRRGQEARLRCSPMKGHSHVYWYRQLPEEGLKFMVYLQKENIIDESGMPKERFSAEFPKEGPSILRIQQVVRGDSAAYFCASSPFTGGGNALAALFGPGTRLTVL.

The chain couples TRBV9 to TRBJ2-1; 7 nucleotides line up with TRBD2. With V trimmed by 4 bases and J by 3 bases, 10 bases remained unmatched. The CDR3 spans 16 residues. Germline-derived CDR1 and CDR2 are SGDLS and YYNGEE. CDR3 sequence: CASSPPPSGRYNEQFF. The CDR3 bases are TGTGCCAGCAGCCCCCCCCCTAGCGGTCGCTACAATGAGCAGTTCTTC.

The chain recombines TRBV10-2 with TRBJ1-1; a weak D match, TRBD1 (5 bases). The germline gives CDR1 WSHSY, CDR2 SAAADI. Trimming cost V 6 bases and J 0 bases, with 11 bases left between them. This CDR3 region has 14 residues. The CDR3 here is CASRDQGLNTEAFF. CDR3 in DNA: TGCGCCAGCAGAGATCAGGGCCTGAACACTGAAGCTTTCTTT.

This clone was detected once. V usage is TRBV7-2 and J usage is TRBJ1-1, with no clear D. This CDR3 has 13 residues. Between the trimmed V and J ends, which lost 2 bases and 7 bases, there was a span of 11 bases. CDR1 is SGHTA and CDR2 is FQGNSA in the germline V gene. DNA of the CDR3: TGTGCCAGCAGCTTATACCCCGGGAATGAAGCTTTCTTT. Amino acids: CASSLYPGNEAFF.

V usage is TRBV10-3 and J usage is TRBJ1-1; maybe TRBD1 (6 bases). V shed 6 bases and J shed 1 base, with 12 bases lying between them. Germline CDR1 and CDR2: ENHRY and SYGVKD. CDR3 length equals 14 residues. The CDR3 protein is CAIRTRTENTEAFF. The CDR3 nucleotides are TGTGCCATCAGGACAAGGACAGAGAACACTGAAGCTTTCTTT.

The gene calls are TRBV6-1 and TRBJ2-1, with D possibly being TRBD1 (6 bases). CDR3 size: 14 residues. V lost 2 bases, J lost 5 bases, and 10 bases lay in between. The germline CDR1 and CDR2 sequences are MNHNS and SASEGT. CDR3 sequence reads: CASSEQGPHNEQFF. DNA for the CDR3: TGTGCCAGCAGTGAACAGGGGCCCCACAATGAGCAGTTCTTC.

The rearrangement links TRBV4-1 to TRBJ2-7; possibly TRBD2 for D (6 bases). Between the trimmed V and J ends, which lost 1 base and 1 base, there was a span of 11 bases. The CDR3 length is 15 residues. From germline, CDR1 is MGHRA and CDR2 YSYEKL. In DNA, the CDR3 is TGCGCCAGCAGCCAAGGGAGGGGTATGTCCTACGAGCAGTACTTC. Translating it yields CASSQGRGMSYEQYF.

CDR3 bases: TGTGCCAGCAGCTTAGAAGGAGGGATTCCATACGAGCAGTACTTC. Residues: CASSLEGGIPYEQYF. The chain links TRBV11-2 to TRBJ2-7; D perhaps matches TRBD2 (6 bases). Germline V gene data show CDR1 as SGHAT and CDR2 as FQNNGV. V lost 0 bases, J lost 4 bases, and 13 bases lay in between. The CDR3 is made up of 15 amino acids.

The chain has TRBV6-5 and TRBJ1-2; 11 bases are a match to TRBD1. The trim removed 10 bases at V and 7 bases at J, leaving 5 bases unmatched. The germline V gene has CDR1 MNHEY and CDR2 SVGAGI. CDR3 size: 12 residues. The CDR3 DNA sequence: TGTGCCACAGGACAGGGGGCGCGTGGCTACACCTTC. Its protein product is CATGQGARGYTF.

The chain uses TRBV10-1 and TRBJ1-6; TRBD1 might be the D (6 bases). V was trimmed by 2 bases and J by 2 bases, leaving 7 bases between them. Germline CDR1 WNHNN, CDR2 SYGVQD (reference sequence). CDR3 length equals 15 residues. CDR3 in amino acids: CASSETGTYNSPLHF. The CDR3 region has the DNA TGCGCCAGCAGTGAGACAGGGACCTATAATTCACCCCTCCACTTT.

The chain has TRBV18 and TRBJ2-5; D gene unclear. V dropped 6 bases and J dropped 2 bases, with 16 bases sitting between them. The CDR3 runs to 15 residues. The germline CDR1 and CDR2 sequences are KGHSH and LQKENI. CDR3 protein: CASSPYSADQETQYF. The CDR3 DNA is TGTGCCAGCTCGCCGTACAGCGCCGATCAAGAGACCCAGTACTTC.

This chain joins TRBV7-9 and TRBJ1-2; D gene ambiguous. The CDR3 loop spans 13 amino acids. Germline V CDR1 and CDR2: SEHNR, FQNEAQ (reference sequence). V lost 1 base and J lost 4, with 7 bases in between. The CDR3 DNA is TGTGCCAGCAGCTTAGAGGGAGGCTATGGCTACACCTTC. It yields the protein CASSLEGGYGYTF.